The 16 T cell receptor beta chains below come from one sample, sequenced in a study of metastatic and nonmetastatic thyroid tumors. Patients underwent thyroid surgery, and none had received any treatment before it. TCRdb re-called the PCR reads with MiXCR. Here the sample spans 25,000 to 35,000 clones, roughly a tenth being singletons. Material for sequencing was blood. These TCRs come from a female donor with papillary thyroid cancer or a benign thyroid nodule (not recorded which). Some clones in this sample may be carry-over from other donors' samples.

V usage is TRBV5-4 and J usage is TRBJ2-4; TRBD1 aligns across 10 bases. CDR1 is SGHNT and CDR2 is YYREEE in the germline V gene (reference sequence). This CDR3 comprises 14 residues. The V gene end was trimmed by 4 bases and the J gene end by 8 bases; junction bases not matched to a gene: 6. The CDR3, as DNA: TGTGCCAGCAGCCGACAGGGGGCTTCAGACATTCAGTACTTC. This encodes CASSRQGASDIQYF.

This clone showed up just a few times. The chain recombines TRBV7-2 with TRBJ2-3, with TRBD2 matching 9 bases. Per the germline V gene, CDR1 is SGHTA and CDR2 is FQGNSA. V gave up 1 base and J gave up 7 bases; unmatched junction bases: 6. CDR3 length: 15 residues. For the CDR3, the DNA is TGTGCCAGCAGCTTAGGCGGGGGGGCCTCAAATACGCAGTATTTT. Its translation is CASSLGGGASNTQYF.

The table lists this clone with many counts. The genes are TRBV12-3 or TRBV12-4 and TRBJ1-1, with D unclear. The CDR3 is made up of 15 amino acids. Trimming cost V 2 bases and J 4 bases, with 14 bases left between them. The CDR3 region is CASSLSTGISTEAFF. DNA for the CDR3: TGTGCCAGCAGTTTAAGTACGGGGATTAGCACTGAAGCTTTCTTT.

V is TRBV19 and J is TRBJ2-5; D gene unclear. V lost 10 bases, J lost 6 bases, and 18 bases lay in between. In germline, CDR1 is LNHDA, CDR2 SQIVND (reference sequence). The CDR3 contains 13 residues. This CDR3 is CATGVITVQTQYF. DNA for the CDR3: TGTGCCACCGGCGTGATAACAGTACAGACCCAGTACTTC.

This clone has at least ten counts. The chain couples TRBV2 to TRBJ2-3, with D possibly being TRBD2 (6 bases). CDR1 SNHLY and CDR2 FYNNEI come from the germline V gene. The V end was cut by 4 bases, the J end by 6 bases, with 17 bases between. The CDR3 consists of 15 residues. CDR3 amino acids: CASSAGGILGDTQYF. CDR3 coding DNA: TGTGCCAGCAGTGCTGGCGGGATCCTAGGGGATACGCAGTATTTT. The complete variable domain, with remaining parts taken from reference TRBV2 and TRBJ2-3, reads EPEVTQTPSHQVTQMGQEVILRCVPISNHLYFYWYRQILGQKVEFLVSFYNNEISEKSEIFDDQFSVERPDGSNFTLKIRSTKLEDSAMYFCASSAGGILGDTQYFGPGTRLTVL.

This clone was counted many times. The chain couples TRBV11-2 to TRBJ2-7; TRBD1 matches 7 bases. The CDR3 has 11 residues. The germline CDR1 and CDR2 sequences are SGHAT and FQNNGV. The V and J ends lost 8 bases and 4 bases, in that order; junction bases with no gene match: 2. The CDR3 nucleotides are TGTGCCAGCCGACAGGGATACGAGCAGTACTTC. This gives the protein CASRQGYEQYF.

This clone appeared many times. V usage is TRBV4-2 and J usage is TRBJ1-5; D gene unclear. The CDR3 is 15 residues long. Between the trimmed V and J ends, which lost 1 base and 0 bases, there was a span of 7 bases. The germline gives CDR1 LGHNA, CDR2 YNFKEQ. The CDR3: CASSQGRFSNQPQHF. The CDR3 coding sequence is TGTGCCAGCAGCCAAGGGCGTTTTAGCAATCAGCCCCAGCATTTT.

Many counts were recorded for this clone. The chain links TRBV15 to TRBJ2-7; the D gene is possibly TRBD2 (5 bases). The germline CDR1 and CDR2 sequences are LNHNV and YYDKDF (reference sequence). The CDR3 is made up of 16 amino acids. V lost 4 bases and J 7 bases, leaving 23 bases between the germline ends. The CDR3 is CATSTDGLGSEAEQYF. The CDR3 DNA follows: TGTGCCACCAGCACGGATGGCCTAGGGTCGGAGGCAGAGCAGTACTTC.

This clone was seen at least ten times. The rearrangement joins TRBV28 to TRBJ1-4; D remains ambiguous. The CDR3 loop spans 14 amino acids. Trimming cost V 9 bases and J 5 bases, with 16 bases left between them. The germline V gene encodes CDR1 MDHEN and CDR2 SYDVKM. This chain's CDR3 is CASSSPEYNEKLFF. In nucleotides, the CDR3 is TGTGCCAGTTCCTCCCCCGAGTACAATGAAAAACTGTTTTTT. The full variable domain, in which reference TRBV28 and TRBJ1-4 provide the parts outside the CDR3, is DVKVTQSSRYLVKRTGEKVFLECVQDMDHENMFWYRQDPGLGLRLIYFSYDVKMKEKGDIPEGYSVSREKKERFSLILESASTNQTSMYLCASSSPEYNEKLFFGSGTQLSVL.

The sample holds many counts of this clone. The chain links TRBV11-2 to TRBJ2-1, with a possible D match to TRBD1 (6 bases). CDR1 is SGHAT, CDR2 FQNNGV, per germline. CDR3 length: 13 amino acids. Trimming shortened V by 6 bases and J by 5 bases, and 11 bases separated the two germline ends. CDR3 in DNA: TGTGCCAGCAGTCTGGACAGAAACAATGAGCAGTTCTTC. Translated, it gives CASSLDRNNEQFF.

The rearrangement links TRBV9 to TRBJ2-2; a weak D match, TRBD1 (5 bases). This CDR3 is built from 16 residues. The V gene lost 0 bases and the J gene lost 3 bases, with 12 bases spanning the gap. In germline, CDR1 is SGDLS, CDR2 YYNGEE. CDR3 bases: TGTGCCAGCAGCGTAGAAGTGACAGCTTACACCGGGGAGCTGTTTTTT. Translating it yields CASSVEVTAYTGELFF.

Ten or more counts support this clone. The rearrangement uses TRBV19 and TRBJ2-3, with TRBD1 as a possible D gene (5 bases). The CDR3 extends over 14 amino acids. With 1 base removed from V and 1 base from J, the gap between germline ends came to 6 bases. The germline CDR1 and CDR2 sequences are LNHDA and SQIVND (reference sequence). CDR3 bases: TGTGCCAGTAGTATAGCACAGGGCACAGATACGCAGTATTTT. This encodes CASSIAQGTDTQYF. Full variable domain (remainder filled in from reference TRBV19 and TRBJ2-3): DGGITQSPKYLFRKEGQNVTLSCEQNLNHDAMYWYRQDPGQGLRLIYYSQIVNDFQKGDIAEGYSVSREKKESFPLTVTSAQKNPTAFYLCASSIAQGTDTQYFGPGTRLTVL.

This clone occurred many times. The J gene is TRBJ2-6, the V gene TRBV30; no firm D call. The V gene lost 8 bases and the J gene lost 4 bases, with 15 bases spanning the gap. Germline V gene data show CDR1 as GTSNPN and CDR2 as SVGIG (reference sequence). CDR3 length: 14 amino acids. The CDR3 nucleotides are TGTGCCGGGATGGGGTTAACGGGGGCCAACGTCCTGACTTTC. Its translation is CAGMGLTGANVLTF. Looking up the rest from reference TRBV30 and TRBJ2-6 gives the full variable domain: SQTIHQWPATLVQPVGSPLSLECTVEGTSNPNLYWYRQAAGRGLQLLFYSVGIGQISSEVPQNLSASRPQDRQFILSSKKLLLSDSGFYLCAGMGLTGANVLTFGAGSRLTVL.

This clone was seen many times. CDR3 region: CASSLSIYSGRAVKDTQYF. The CDR3 region has the DNA TGTGCCAGCAGCTTAAGTATCTATAGCGGGAGGGCCGTAAAAGATACGCAGTATTTT. The chain employs TRBV11-2 and TRBJ2-3; 11 bases are shared with TRBD2. CDR3 length equals 19 residues. J was trimmed by 5 bases and V by 2 bases; bases with no gene match: 15. The germline V gene has CDR1 SGHAT and CDR2 FQNNGV.

This clone was found many times. V and J are TRBV5-1 and TRBJ2-5, with D perhaps matching TRBD2 (5 bases). Looked up from germline, CDR1 is SGHRS and CDR2 is YFSETQ. V gave up 0 bases and J gave up 8 bases, with 14 bases separating them. The CDR3 extends over 14 amino acids. CDR3 DNA: TGCGCCAGCAGCTTGGACATTAGCGCTGAAACCCAGTACTTC. Its translation: CASSLDISAETQYF.

This clone was observed many times. The rearrangement uses TRBV11-2 and TRBJ2-2; 7 nucleotides agree with TRBD1. Germline loops: CDR1 SGHAT, CDR2 FQNNGV. The V and J ends lost 5 bases and 4 bases, in that order; junction bases with no gene match: 10. The length of the CDR3 is 16 residues. The CDR3, as DNA: TGTGCCAGCAGCGACCAGAGAGGGGGCCGCACCGGGGAGCTGTTTTTT. It is translated as CASSDQRGGRTGELFF.